This TCR beta chain came from a study of Graves' ophthalmopathy and Graves' hyperthyroidism. With respect to this clonotype: Its antigen is currently unknown. This sequence may be a read error, since a much larger clone differs from it by one base. Because it lacks the conserved phenylalanine or tryptophan at the end, this CDR3 is likely a read error.

The authors amplified TCR beta CDR3 regions from RNA transcripts. HTBI-primed first-round RT-PCR preceded second-round multiplex PCR. TCRdb recomputed calls from the multiplex PCR reads with MiXCR, one row per CDR3 protein. The sample records about 700,000 distinct CDR3 sequences, over 40% being singletons. Trimming removed 0 bases at V and 3 bases at J, with 7 bases between. The length of the CDR3 is 13 residues. Germline values: CDR1 SGHRS, CDR2 YFSETQ. Under 3 months in duration, the ophthalmopathy in affected donors had moderate-to-severe activity, CAS ≥3 and NOSPECS ≥4. Patients were left out if they had other autoimmune diseases, uncontrolled infections, pregnancy or lactation. Findings and caveats of the study: The model predicted progression of ophthalmopathy with a sensitivity of 60% to 71%, and its specificity was 72% to 80%.

The sequencing input was peripheral blood. The sequence derives from an adult man with Graves' ophthalmopathy. The genes are TRBV5-1 and TRBJ2-7; maybe TRBD1 (6 bases). The CDR3 DNA reads TGCGCCAGCAGCTTGGACAGGGACTACGAGCAGTACTGC. Encoded protein: CASSLDRDYEQYC.